A selection of T cell receptor beta chains follows, all from one sample in a study of T cell repertoires in cytomegalovirus infection. For these TCRs, the target antigens are not known. TCRdb reanalysed the reads using MiXCR and keeps one entry per CDR3 protein. The sample shows tens of thousands of distinct CDR3 sequences, roughly 19% of them seen only once. Sequences were derived from CD8+ T cells from cultured PBMCs, sampled from culture after CMV antigen stimulation. These receptors came from a human donor in good health (CMV status not recorded). Some clones in this sample may be carry-over from other donors' samples. The CDR3 runs from the conserved cysteine through the conserved F or W. Each record gives: clone size, J gene, D gene, V gene, CDR3 protein, CDR3 DNA. A D gene is named only where the DNA matches it firmly. Size values are once, few and many counts, or a class for expanded clones, and some rows have none.

>few|TRBJ1-5|-|TRBV12-3/TRBV12-4
CASSRPGTNQPQHF
TGTGCCAGCAGCCGACCGGGAACCAATCAGCCCCAGCATTTT
>few|TRBJ2-7|TRBD2|TRBV4-1
CASSERLAGDLPDEQYF
TGCGCCAGCAGCGAGAGACTAGCGGGGGACCTCCCCGACGAGCAGTACTTC
>-|TRBJ1-6|TRBD1|TRBV4-3
CASSQEDRTHYNSPLHF
TGCGCCAGCAGCCAGGAGGACAGGACACATTATAATTCACCCCTCCACTTT
>-|TRBJ1-1|-|TRBV6-1
CASSEPIEAFF
TGTGCCAGCAGTGAACCTATTGAAGCTTTCTTT
>many|TRBJ2-1|TRBD2|TRBV28
CASSLAGEWSNEQFF
TGTGCCAGCAGTTTAGCGGGGGAGTGGTCCAATGAGCAGTTCTTC
>few|TRBJ2-3|-|TRBV27
CASSLGPWDTQYF
TGTGCCAGCAGCCTTGGCCCGTGGGATACGCAGTATTTT
>few|TRBJ1-3|-|TRBV5-6
CASSHTPGAAGNTIYF
TGTGCCAGCAGCCACACCCCAGGGGCGGCTGGAAACACCATATATTTT
>many|TRBJ2-7|-|TRBV14
CASSPYATASYEQYF
TGTGCCAGCAGCCCATACGCGACAGCCTCCTACGAGCAGTACTTC
>-|TRBJ2-7|-|TRBV20-1
CSARDGRSSYEQYF
TGCAGTGCTAGAGATGGTAGGTCGTCCTACGAGCAGTACTTC
>-|TRBJ2-7|-|TRBV27
CASSLYPSSYEQYF
TGTGCCAGCAGTTTATATCCGAGCTCCTACGAGCAGTACTTC
>once|TRBJ1-5|-|TRBV11-2
CASSLEGKGNQPQHF
TGTGCCAGCAGCTTAGAAGGGAAGGGCAATCAGCCCCAGCATTTT